Listed below are T cell receptor beta chains from one sample, sequenced in a study of blood T cell repertoires in COVID-19. TCRdb's copy holds only in-frame clones and misses some; the assay was immunoSEQ multiplex PCR. The table lists fewer than 350,000 clones, roughly 86% of them singletons. Sequencing was performed on peripheral blood. These receptors were taken from a man aged 25-40 years with COVID-19, enrolled during active disease. Each CDR3 is given with its conserved first and last residue. Fields, in order: J gene, V gene, D gene, clone size, CDR3 DNA, CDR3 protein. The D gene is left open where the match is weak. Expanded clones get a size class; other rows say once, few or many, or leave the size out.

j_gene: TRBJ2-3
v_gene: TRBV4-3
d_gene: TRBD2
abundance: -
CDR3nt: TGCGCCAGCAGCCAAGGGAGCGGGAGTTCAGATACGCAGTATTTT
CDR3aa: CASSQGSGSSDTQYF

j_gene: TRBJ1-1
v_gene: TRBV7-3
d_gene: -
abundance: -
CDR3nt: TGTGCCAGCAGCTTAACCCGGACTAAGACTGAAGCTTTCTTT
CDR3aa: CASSLTRTKTEAFF

j_gene: TRBJ2-7
v_gene: TRBV28
d_gene: TRBD1
abundance: -
CDR3nt: TGTGCCAGCAGTAGACAGGGACGGTACGAGCAGTACTTC
CDR3aa: CASSRQGRYEQYF

j_gene: TRBJ1-1
v_gene: TRBV6-6
d_gene: -
abundance: -
CDR3nt: TGTGCCAGCAGTGTCGGTGAGACTGAAGCTTTCTTT
CDR3aa: CASSVGETEAFF

j_gene: TRBJ2-3
v_gene: TRBV7-2
d_gene: TRBD1
abundance: -
CDR3nt: TGTGCCAGCAGCTTAGGTAGCAACAGGGGGCAACCCACAGATACGCAGTATTTT
CDR3aa: CASSLGSNRGQPTDTQYF

j_gene: TRBJ1-1
v_gene: TRBV27
d_gene: TRBD1
abundance: -
CDR3nt: TGTGCCAGCAGTTTACAGGGGGGGAACACTGAAGCTTTCTTT
CDR3aa: CASSLQGGNTEAFF

j_gene: TRBJ2-3
v_gene: TRBV5-1
d_gene: -
abundance: -
CDR3nt: TGCGCCAGCAGCTTCCGCGGATTTCCTAGCACAGATACGCAGTATTTT
CDR3aa: CASSFRGFPSTDTQYF

j_gene: TRBJ2-2
v_gene: TRBV7-9
d_gene: TRBD1
abundance: -
CDR3nt: TGTGCCAGCAGCTTAGAAGGGACAGGGAGTGCGGAGGAGCTGTTTTTT
CDR3aa: CASSLEGTGSAEELFF

j_gene: TRBJ1-2
v_gene: TRBV5-1
d_gene: TRBD1
abundance: -
CDR3nt: TGCGCCAGCAGCTTGAGGGGGACAGGGGATGGCTACACCTTC
CDR3aa: CASSLRGTGDGYTF

j_gene: TRBJ1-5
v_gene: TRBV7-2
d_gene: -
abundance: -
CDR3nt: TGTGCCAGCAGCTTCTTAGCAAGTAGCAATCAGCCCCAGCATTTT
CDR3aa: CASSFLASSNQPQHF

j_gene: TRBJ2-4
v_gene: TRBV3-1/TRBV3-2
d_gene: -
abundance: -
CDR3nt: TGTGCCAGCAGCCAAGACTGGGCTCTAGCCAAAAACATTCAGTACTTC
CDR3aa: CASSQDWALAKNIQYF

j_gene: TRBJ2-1
v_gene: TRBV10-3
d_gene: -
abundance: -
CDR3nt: TGTGCCATCATGTTGTCAGGGAATGAGCAGTTCTTC
CDR3aa: CAIMLSGNEQFF

j_gene: TRBJ2-3
v_gene: TRBV12-2
d_gene: -
abundance: -
CDR3nt: TGTGCAAGTCGCTTAGATAGCGGGAGCACAGATACGCAGTATTTT
CDR3aa: CASRLDSGSTDTQYF

j_gene: TRBJ1-5
v_gene: TRBV24-1
d_gene: TRBD1
abundance: -
CDR3nt: TGTGCCACCAGTGCCGGGACAGGGGGCGCGTACAATCAGCCCCAGCATTTT
CDR3aa: CATSAGTGGAYNQPQHF

j_gene: TRBJ1-2
v_gene: TRBV30
d_gene: -
abundance: -
CDR3nt: TGTGCCTGGGACCATCCAGGGCTCGACTATGGCTACACCTTC
CDR3aa: CAWDHPGLDYGYTF

j_gene: TRBJ2-7
v_gene: TRBV28
d_gene: TRBD2
abundance: -
CDR3nt: TGTGCCAGCCGCGGTGAGACTAGCGGGAGCAACGAGCAGTACTTC
CDR3aa: CASRGETSGSNEQYF

j_gene: TRBJ2-3
v_gene: TRBV5-5
d_gene: TRBD2
abundance: -
CDR3nt: TGTGCCAGCAGCTTGGTGCCTAGCGGGGGGGTAGATACGCAGTATTTT
CDR3aa: CASSLVPSGGVDTQYF

j_gene: TRBJ2-1
v_gene: TRBV7-8
d_gene: TRBD2
abundance: -
CDR3nt: TGTGCCAGCAGCCCGGGACTAGCGGGAGGCCCCGCCGGTTACAATGAGCAGTTCTTC
CDR3aa: CASSPGLAGGPAGYNEQFF

j_gene: TRBJ1-1
v_gene: TRBV3-1/TRBV3-2
d_gene: -
abundance: -
CDR3nt: TGTGCCAGCACTAATACAAAGACAGGAATAAGCACTGAAGCTTTCTTT
CDR3aa: CASTNTKTGISTEAFF

j_gene: TRBJ1-1
v_gene: TRBV10-3
d_gene: -
abundance: once
CDR3nt: TGTGCCATCAGTGTGGGGCGAAGCACTGAAGCTTTCTTT
CDR3aa: CAISVGRSTEAFF

j_gene: TRBJ2-4
v_gene: TRBV7-2
d_gene: TRBD1
abundance: once
CDR3nt: TGTGCCAGCAGCTTACGACAGGGTACTCTAGCCAAAAACATTCAGTACTTC
CDR3aa: CASSLRQGTLAKNIQYF

j_gene: TRBJ2-7
v_gene: TRBV29-1
d_gene: TRBD1
abundance: -
CDR3nt: TGCAGCGTTAGCGGACAGGGGTACGAGCAGTACTTC
CDR3aa: CSVSGQGYEQYF

j_gene: TRBJ2-3
v_gene: TRBV9
d_gene: -
abundance: -
CDR3nt: TGTGCCAGCAGCGCAGATACCACAGATACGCAGTATTTT
CDR3aa: CASSADTTDTQYF

j_gene: TRBJ2-5
v_gene: TRBV19
d_gene: TRBD1
abundance: -
CDR3nt: TGTGCCAGTAGTATATTTTCCGGGACAGGGGATAAACAAGAGACCCAGTACTTC
CDR3aa: CASSIFSGTGDKQETQYF

j_gene: TRBJ2-6
v_gene: TRBV19
d_gene: TRBD1
abundance: -
CDR3nt: TGTGCCAGTAGTTTGACAGGGGGAACTGGGGCCAACGTCCTGACTTTC
CDR3aa: CASSLTGGTGANVLTF

j_gene: TRBJ1-5
v_gene: TRBV18
d_gene: TRBD1
abundance: -
CDR3nt: TGTGCCAGCTCATCCGCGACAGGGGGCAATCAGCCCCAGCATTTT
CDR3aa: CASSSATGGNQPQHF

j_gene: TRBJ2-7
v_gene: TRBV7-9
d_gene: -
abundance: -
CDR3nt: TGTGCCAGCAGCCTCGAGGAGAAGCAGTACTTC
CDR3aa: CASSLEEKQYF

j_gene: TRBJ1-3
v_gene: TRBV27
d_gene: TRBD1
abundance: once
CDR3nt: TGTGCCAGCAGTGGCCGCCCCCCGACAGGGTTCTCTGGAAACACCATATATTTT
CDR3aa: CASSGRPPTGFSGNTIYF